This T cell receptor beta chain was obtained from a study of technical replicates of blood from several donors. Repertoires were generated with immunoSEQ multiplex PCR, while TCRdb's copy carries only in-frame clones and drops some. The sample includes more than 65,000 clones, around 90% of them seen just once. The CDR3 covers 13 residues. After removal of 4 bases from V and 6 bases from J, the junction contained 6 bases not matched to a gene. Germline V gene sequence: CDR1 SGDLS, CDR2 YYNGEE. The sequence derives from a human donor in good health. The sequencing input was T cells isolated from PBMCs. The V call is TRBV9, the J call TRBJ1-2; TRBD1 matches 7 bases. CDR3 protein: CASSLGQDDGYTF. The CDR3, as DNA: TGTGCCAGCAGCCTTGGACAGGACGATGGCTACACCTTC.